These 13 T cell receptor beta chains share one sample of origin, sequenced in a study of beta chain features in type 1 diabetes. These receptors lack a known antigen. Investigators reverse transcribed all isolated RNA, so they sequenced expressed TCRB transcripts. Sequenced by immunoSEQ multiplex PCR; TCRdb stores in-frame clones only, minus some. The repertoire has around 260,000 clones, approximately 24% of them found once; the top ten carry around 0.011%. Findings and caveats of the study: Moderate yet significant TCRB CDR3 shortening was seen in Type 1 diabetes patients in all four CD4+ subsets.

The sample taken for sequencing was naive CD4+ T cells from blood. These receptors came from a woman aged 25 to 39 with type 1 diabetes.

This clone occurred a few times. This chain uses TRBV30 with TRBJ2-1, with 11 bases aligning to TRBD2. The CDR3 spans 14 residues. Trimming took 4 bases from V and 8 from J; bases not matched to a gene: 7. Per germline, CDR1 GTSNPN and CDR2 SVGIG (reference sequence). The CDR3 DNA reads as TGTGCCTGGAAAGAACTAGCGGGAGTCGATGAGCAGTTCTTC. This gives the protein CAWKELAGVDEQFF.

A few counts support this clone. The chain recombines TRBV30 with TRBJ2-3, with 7 bases lining up with TRBD2. Germline loops: CDR1 GTSNPN, CDR2 SVGIG (reference sequence). This CDR3 has 14 amino acids. V shed 4 bases, J shed 2 bases, and the junction held 6 bases outside the gene matches. The CDR3 sequence is CAWKAGRSTDTQYF. The DNA for the CDR3 is TGTGCCTGGAAGGCCGGGAGGTCCACAGATACGCAGTATTTT. The full variable domain, in which reference TRBV30 and TRBJ2-3 provide the parts outside the CDR3, is SQTIHQWPATLVQPVGSPLSLECTVEGTSNPNLYWYRQAAGRGLQLLFYSVGIGQISSEVPQNLSASRPQDRQFILSSKKLLLSDSGFYLCAWKAGRSTDTQYFGPGTRLTVL.

The genes are TRBV6-4 and TRBJ1-5; no definite D call. V lost 5 bases, J lost 6 bases, and 11 bases lay in between. This CDR3 has 13 residues. Germline V CDR1 and CDR2: MRHNA, SNTAGT. The CDR3 spells CASSFEVGQPQHF. Here the CDR3 DNA reads TGTGCCAGCAGTTTTGAGGTCGGTCAGCCCCAGCATTTT.

The chain recombines TRBV18 with TRBJ2-5; TRBD1 matches 8 bases. The V gene's germline CDR1 is KGHSH and CDR2 LQKENI. V was clipped by 2 bases and J by 5 bases; unmatched bases: 13. The CDR3 loop spans 17 amino acids. The CDR3 is CASSPGTGLPREETQYF. In DNA, the CDR3 is TGTGCCAGCTCACCAGGGACAGGACTGCCACGTGAGGAGACCCAGTACTTC.

In this sample, this clone turned up a few times. The chain uses TRBV28 and TRBJ2-5; D gene ambiguous. Between the trimmed V and J ends, which lost 4 bases and 7 bases, there was a span of 19 bases. The CDR3 consists of 15 residues. Germline CDR1 is MDHEN and CDR2 is SYDVKM. The CDR3 protein is CASSYPVEGRGTQYF. CDR3 coding DNA: TGTGCCAGCAGTTATCCCGTGGAAGGTCGAGGGACCCAGTACTTC.

V gene TRBV7-9 combines with J gene TRBJ2-5, with 15 bases identical to TRBD2. The CDR3 consists of 15 residues. V was pared by 6 bases and J by 5 bases, with 4 bases of the junction left unmatched. Germline V CDR1 and CDR2: SEHNR, FQNEAQ (reference sequence). CDR3 sequence (DNA): TGTGCCAGCAGTCGCGGGACTAGCGGGAGGGAGACCCAGTACTTC. It yields the protein CASSRGTSGRETQYF.

This clone was counted only a few times. The chain uses TRBV5-4 and TRBJ2-3; 9 bases match TRBD1. The CDR3 spans 15 residues. Germline CDR1 is SGHNT and CDR2 is YYREEE (reference sequence). With V trimmed by 3 bases and J by 5 bases, 7 bases remained unmatched. The CDR3 here is CASSSRDRDGDTQYF. CDR3 DNA sequence: TGTGCCAGCAGCTCCCGGGACAGGGACGGAGATACGCAGTATTTT.

There are a few counts of this clone. This rearrangement joins TRBV15 to TRBJ2-5, with 8 bases matching TRBD2. V shed 4 bases, J shed 5 bases, and the junction held 12 bases outside the gene matches. Germline assignment: CDR1 LNHNV and CDR2 YYDKDF (reference sequence). This CDR3 is built from 16 residues. The CDR3 coding sequence is TGTGCCACCAGCAAATCAGCGGGAGTTCTTCAGGAGACCCAGTACTTC. Translation gives CATSKSAGVLQETQYF.

This chain connects TRBV29-1 to TRBJ2-7; tentative D call: TRBD2 (6 bases). Germline V gene sequence: CDR1 SQVTM, CDR2 ANQGSEA. This CDR3 is 12 amino acids long. Trimming cost V 8 bases and J 3 bases, with 14 bases left between them. The DNA for the CDR3 is TGCAGCACCCGGACGGGGGTCTACGAGCAGTACTTC. This translates into CSTRTGVYEQYF.

This chain links TRBV5-4 with TRBJ2-7, with 10 bases that match TRBD1. CDR3 length: 15 residues. Trimming cost V 4 bases and J 2 bases; bases outside gene matches: 6. The V gene's germline CDR1 is SGHNT and CDR2 YYREEE (reference sequence). The CDR3 sequence: CASSLGGQGAYEQYF. The CDR3 DNA sequence: TGTGCCAGCAGCCTTGGCGGACAGGGGGCCTACGAGCAGTACTTC. Looking up the rest from reference TRBV5-4 and TRBJ2-7 gives the full variable domain: ETGVTQSPTHLIKTRGQQVTLRCSSQSGHNTVSWYQQALGQGPQFIFQYYREEENGRGNFPPRFSGLQFPNYSSELNVNALELDDSALYLCASSLGGQGAYEQYFGPGTRLTVT.

The V and J genes are TRBV6-1 and TRBJ2-1; 11 bases align to TRBD1. The length of the CDR3 is 13 residues. V lost 8 bases to trimming and J lost 6 bases; unmatched junction nucleotides: 3. Germline V gene data show CDR1 as MNHNS and CDR2 as SASEGT. The CDR3 region is CASLGQGVNEQFF. For the CDR3, the DNA is TGTGCCAGCCTGGGACAGGGGGTCAATGAGCAGTTCTTC.

The chain links TRBV9 to TRBJ2-2, with D perhaps TRBD1 (5 bases). Germline V CDR1 and CDR2: SGDLS, YYNGEE. This CDR3 has 17 amino acids. V lost 3 bases and J 4 bases, leaving 19 bases between the germline ends. The CDR3 DNA reads as TGTGCCAGCAGCGCCCTGGGTGGGGCGATACCCACCGGGGAGCTGTTTTTT. As protein: CASSALGGAIPTGELFF.

The chain combines TRBV25-1 with TRBJ1-2; 7 bases fit TRBD1. Germline CDR1 and CDR2: MGHDK and SYGVNS. CDR3 size: 13 residues. V lost 6 bases to trimming and J lost 2 bases; unmatched junction nucleotides: 3. The chain's CDR3 is CASSYRGNYGYTF. The DNA for the CDR3 is TGTGCCAGCAGCTACAGGGGAAACTATGGCTACACCTTC.